A single sample gave rise to the 10 T cell receptor beta chains below, sequenced in a study of T cells expressing NK-cell markers. After re-calling the 5' RACE reads, TCRdb lists one entry per CDR3 protein, DNA absent. The specimen's table records some 500,000 distinct CDR3 sequences. Sequencing was carried out using blood T cells: a sorted CD56 or NKG2C T cell subset, CD4+ or CD8+ T cells, or bulk PBMC T cells (not recorded which). All receptors derive from a woman aged 50 to 60 in good health.

This chain uses TRBV11-2 with TRBJ2-1; TCRdb returns TRBD2, unconfirmable since there is no DNA. The germline V gene encodes CDR1 SGHAT and CDR2 FQNNGV. This CDR3 contains 15 residues. CDR3 region: CASSLGSGRAYEQFF.

The rearrangement uses TRBV5-6 and TRBJ1-1; TCRdb lists TRBD1, though no DNA is available to test this call. Germline V gene lookup returns CDR1 SGHDT and CDR2 YYEEEE. This CDR3 has 11 residues. This CDR3 reads CASSLGGGTFF.

V and J are TRBV7-6 and TRBJ1-1; without DNA, the TCRdb call of TRBD1 cannot be checked. There are 16 residues in the CDR3. Germline V lookup: CDR1 SGHVS, CDR2 FNYEAQ. CDR3 region: CASSLGSGTGGTEAFF.

This sequence joins TRBV28 and TRBJ1-2; TCRdb's D call of TRBD1 is untestable without DNA. The germline V gene has CDR1 MDHEN and CDR2 SYDVKM. The CDR3 loop spans 14 amino acids. CDR3 region: CASSQGSPLYGYTF.

The rearrangement uses TRBV15 and TRBJ2-3; the TRBD2 assignment by TCRdb is unverifiable without DNA. The CDR3 runs to 17 residues. Per the germline V gene, CDR1 is LNHNV and CDR2 is YYDKDF (reference sequence). Here the CDR3 reads CATSSKGLAGITDTQYF.

The genes are TRBV15 and TRBJ2-2. Germline V gene lookup returns CDR1 LNHNV and CDR2 YYDKDF (reference sequence). The CDR3 covers 15 residues. This CDR3 reads CATSSHATGTGELFF. The variable domain in full, with the rest retrieved from reference TRBV15 and TRBJ2-2, is DAMVIQNPRYQVTQFGKPVTLSCSQTLNHNVMYWYQQKSSQAPKLLFHYYDKDFNNEADTPDNFQSRRPNTSFCFLDIRSPGLGDTAMYLCATSSHATGTGELFFGEGSRLTVL.

The rearrangement links TRBV2 to TRBJ2-2; lacking DNA, the TRBD2 call made by TCRdb goes unchecked. CDR3 length: 15 residues. Germline V CDR1 and CDR2: SNHLY, FYNNEI. CDR3 sequence: CASSKASGSTGELFF. Together with reference TRBV2 and TRBJ2-2, the CDR3 gives the full variable domain: EPEVTQTPSHQVTQMGQEVILRCVPISNHLYFYWYRQILGQKVEFLVSFYNNEISEKSEIFDDQFSVERPDGSNFTLKIRSTKLEDSAMYFCASSKASGSTGELFFGEGSRLTVL.

This rearrangement joins TRBV9 to TRBJ2-1; the D call of TRBD1 rests on TCRdb alone, since no DNA is present to check it. CDR3 length: 14 residues. Germline CDR1 and CDR2: SGDLS and YYNGEE. The CDR3 sequence: CASRTGGEKGEQFF. Full variable domain (rest looked up from reference TRBV9 and TRBJ2-1): DSGVTQTPKHLITATGQRVTLRCSPRSGDLSVYWYQQSLDQGLQFLIQYYNGEERAKGNILERFSAQQFPDLHSELNLSSLELGDSALYFCASRTGGEKGEQFFGPGTRLTVL.

The chain uses TRBV20-1 and TRBJ1-2; TCRdb calls TRBD1, which cannot be checked without DNA. Looked up from germline, CDR1 is DFQATT and CDR2 is SNEGSKA (reference sequence). CDR3 length: 14 residues. CDR3 region: CSARDLGGGYGYTF.

This chain uses TRBV7-8 with TRBJ2-2; lacking DNA, the TRBD2 call made by TCRdb goes unchecked. Germline lookup yields CDR1 SGHVS and CDR2 FQNEAQ. This CDR3 has 14 amino acids. This CDR3 is CASALAGDTGELFF. Full variable domain (remainder filled in from reference TRBV7-8 and TRBJ2-2): GAGVSQSPRYKVAKRGQDVALRCDPISGHVSLFWYQQALGQGPEFLTYFQNEAQLDKSGLPSDRFFAERPEGSVSTLKIQRTQQEDSAVYLCASALAGDTGELFFGEGSRLTVL.